This T cell receptor (beta chain) was captured in a study of CD8 T cells in ankylosing spondylitis. Study-wide results and caveats: The authors reported significant enrichment of disease-linked clones in matched ankylosing spondylitis synovial fluid. Peripheral blood samples showed relatively rare disease-linked clones, and these clones were CD8+. Ankylosing spondylitis blood seemed to carry a telltale TCR beta motif made of under ten highly homologous variants.

TCRdb recomputed calls from the 5' RACE reads with MiXCR, one row per CDR3 protein. The sample carries 750,000 to 850,000 distinct CDR3 sequences, about 10% recorded once. Germline CDR1 and CDR2: DFQATT and SNEGSKA (reference sequence). The CDR3 extends over 13 amino acids. V trimming: 5 bases; J trimming: 13 bases; junction bases outside the gene matches: 12. Only a few counts were recorded for this clonotype. Its antigen is still unknown. Input material: blood, either unsorted or a sorted T cell fraction (not recorded which). This sequence joins TRBV20-1 and TRBJ1-4; 8 bases match TRBD1. The receptor was isolated from a male donor with ankylosing spondylitis. The CDR3 here is CSAQDRERGRLFF. CDR3 bases: TGCAGTGCTCAGGACAGGGAGCGGGGGAGACTGTTTTTT.